The present T cell receptor beta chain was sequenced within a study of T cells after yellow fever vaccination. This clonotype was observed at least ten times. Its specificity is unknown. Whole-study findings and limits: High-abundance clonotypes from the bulk population could contaminate FACS-sorted repertoires. CD4 and CD8 compartments shared a small share of clonotypes, likely from convergent recombination.

The CDR3 has 16 residues. V was pared by 2 bases and J by 4 bases, with 14 bases between. Looked up from germline, CDR1 is SGHVS and CDR2 is FQNEAQ. TCRdb redid the calling of the 5' RACE reads with MiXCR, one entry per CDR3 protein. The sample lists around 230,000 distinct CDR3 sequences, more than 6.5% occurring once. The J gene is TRBJ2-2, the V gene TRBV7-8, with D uncertain. The receptor comes from a man aged 25-40 years who received the YFV17D yellow fever vaccine. The sample consisted of CD4+ T cells sorted from PBMCs, taken on the day of the yellow fever booster vaccination. The CDR3, as DNA: TGTGCCAGCAGCTTAACGCGACTTCAAGCCACCGGGGAGCTGTTTTTT. It yields the protein CASSLTRLQATGELFF.